The clone carrying this TCR beta chain was seen more than once but under ten times. The sample is drawn from a study of early T cells in non-severe SARS-CoV-2 infection. Overall study context: With bulk RNA from unsorted whole blood as input, sequencing yielded unpaired chains.

Germline assignment: CDR1 MDHEN and CDR2 SYDVKM. V trimming: 4 bases; J trimming: 3 bases; junction bases outside the gene matches: 4. The CDR3 consists of 14 residues. In TCRdb, the 5' RACE reads were re-called with MiXCR into one record per CDR3 protein. The data contain 65,000 to 80,000 distinct CDR3 sequences, roughly 12% of them singletons. The chain uses TRBV28 and TRBJ2-3; 7 bases map to TRBD2. Input material: whole blood. The receptor's source is an adult who was a healthcare worker with PCR-confirmed SARS-CoV-2 infection or an uninfected control (not recorded which). CDR3 nucleotide sequence: TGTGCCAGCAGTTCCCAGCGGGGAACAGATACGCAGTATTTT. It translates to CASSSQRGTDTQYF.